The source of this T cell receptor (beta chain) is a study of blood T cell repertoires in COVID-19 (TCRdb year 2020). Context from the whole study: The collaborator samples originated in the United States, Italy and Spain and spanned the acute and convalescent phases of COVID-19. The samples were drawn from the first 160 participants of the ongoing ImmuneRACE study and from 950 to 1,500 subjects provided by 6 global collaborators. Where available, HLA class I and class II types were taken from metadata supplied by the sample provider and were not determined by assay-based typing. Deeply sampled blood TCRbeta repertoires from subjects exposed to, actively infected with, or recovered from COVID-19 were included in the dataset. Nearly every sample came with metadata listing a de-identified subject ID, COVID-19 status, age in years and sex. The prospective study material was composed of cDNA or gDNA derived from T cells, B-cell-depleted T cells, or PBMCs. The repertoires were made available in a free public database intended to serve as a resource for research on the immune response to SARS-CoV-2.

Study-wide findings and limitations: The quantity of clinical and demographic metadata differed by source and by participant and was supplied without curation.

At one collaborating source in Seattle, patients were enrolled during active infection and were followed longitudinally through the course of disease. Collaborating institutions collected whole blood in K2EDTA tubes following their own protocols. Collaborator samples were shipped for TCRbeta analysis as frozen whole blood, isolated PBMCs, or DNA extracted from either sample type. About this clone itself: Its antigen is unknown. Base quality data are lacking; no much larger clone is found one base away.

From the germline V gene, CDR1 is SGDLS and CDR2 is YYNGEE. Its CDR3 holds 15 amino acids, cysteine through phenylalanine. Left in the record is the CDR3 DNA by itself, 45 bases read in frame from the first base. V is trimmed back by 0 bases and J by 8 bases, and the junction contains 8 bases that no gene match accounts for. TCRbeta CDR3 regions were amplified from genomic DNA by means of the immunoSEQ Assay, a bias-controlled multiplex PCR. Per the original workflow: Nucleated cell counts per sample were estimated from amplification of reference gene primers within the assay. To quantify the absolute abundance of each unique TCRbeta CDR3 rearrangement, sequence reads were collapsed and filtered. For each sample, productive Simpson clonality was calculated as the square root of Simpson's diversity index across productive rearrangements. This is the immuneACCESS table as TCRdb keeps it, with only in-frame sequences that have V and J called. A part of the clones is gone; compared with another copy, unresolved V genes explain less than half, and the rest is unexplained. From that table come the V and J calls and clone size; the DNA was used to work out D and trimming. The sample data list more than 150,000 clones, and approximately 80% of these were observed just once. Of the sample, around 10% falls within the top ten clones.

The receptor was derived from a woman of 80 years or more with COVID-19, enrolled during active disease. The chain is assembled from TRBV9 and TRBJ2-1; TRBD2 agrees with 7 junctional bases. The sample consisted of peripheral blood. CDR3 sequence: CASSVVRGRKDEQFF. The nucleotides are TGTGCCAGCAGCGTAGTTCGCGGGAGAAAGGATGAGCAGTTCTTC. The variable domain in full, with residues beyond the CDR3 obtained from the reference TRBV9 and TRBJ2-1 genes, is DSGVTQTPKHLITATGQRVTLRCSPRSGDLSVYWYQQSLDQGLQFLIQYYNGEERAKGNILERFSAQQFPDLHSELNLSSLELGDSALYFCASSVVRGRKDEQFFGPGTRLTVL.